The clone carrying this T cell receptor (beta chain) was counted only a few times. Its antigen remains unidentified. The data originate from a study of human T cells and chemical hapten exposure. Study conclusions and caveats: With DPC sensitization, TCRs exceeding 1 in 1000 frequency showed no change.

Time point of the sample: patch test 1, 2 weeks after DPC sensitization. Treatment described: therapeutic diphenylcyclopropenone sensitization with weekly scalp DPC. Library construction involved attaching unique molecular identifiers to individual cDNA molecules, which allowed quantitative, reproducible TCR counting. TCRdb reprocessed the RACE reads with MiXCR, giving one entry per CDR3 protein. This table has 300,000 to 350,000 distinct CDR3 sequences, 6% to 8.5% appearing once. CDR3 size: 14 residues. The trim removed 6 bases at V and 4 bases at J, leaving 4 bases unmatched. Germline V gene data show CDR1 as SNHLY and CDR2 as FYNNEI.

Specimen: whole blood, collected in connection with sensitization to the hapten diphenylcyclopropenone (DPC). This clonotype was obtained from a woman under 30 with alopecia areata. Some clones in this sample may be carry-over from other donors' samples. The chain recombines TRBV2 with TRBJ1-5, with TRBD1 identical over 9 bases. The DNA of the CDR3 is TGTGCCAGCAGCGCCGACAGGGGGAATCAGCCCCAGCATTTT. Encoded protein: CASSADRGNQPQHF.